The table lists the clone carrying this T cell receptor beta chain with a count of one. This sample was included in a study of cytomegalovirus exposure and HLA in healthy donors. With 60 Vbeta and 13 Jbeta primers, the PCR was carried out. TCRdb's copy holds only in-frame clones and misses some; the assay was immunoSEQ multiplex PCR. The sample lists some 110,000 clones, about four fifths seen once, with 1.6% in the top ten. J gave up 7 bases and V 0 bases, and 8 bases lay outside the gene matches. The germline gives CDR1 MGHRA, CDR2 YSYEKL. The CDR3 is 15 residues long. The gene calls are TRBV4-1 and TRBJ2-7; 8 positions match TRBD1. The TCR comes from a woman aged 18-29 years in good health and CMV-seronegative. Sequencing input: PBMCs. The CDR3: CASSQEQGALREQYF. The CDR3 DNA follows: TGCGCCAGCAGCCAAGAGCAGGGGGCGCTTCGTGAGCAGTACTTC.